This TCR beta chain is from a study of OX40 agonist ivuxolimab in advanced cancers. Study-wide results and caveats: In the 0.1 to 3.0 mg/kg range, CD4+ and CD8+ blood T cells had expanded clonally by week 6. On average, CD8+ T cells showed a greater number of expanded clones than CD4+.

V gave up 2 bases and J gave up 4 bases; unmatched junction bases: 5. The CDR3 extends over 15 amino acids. Per the germline V gene, CDR1 is MNHNY and CDR2 is SVGAGI (reference sequence). This clone appeared a single time. Its antigen is not known. Sequenced by immunoSEQ multiplex PCR; TCRdb stores in-frame clones only, minus some. The data show tens of thousands of clones, with roughly three quarters seen just once and approximately 9.7% held by the top ten. This material consisted of CD4+ or CD8+ T cells sorted from blood, taken in a trial of the OX40 agonist ivuxolimab. The receptor's source is an adult with an advanced solid tumor such as melanoma, head and neck, liver or kidney cancer. The J gene is TRBJ2-5, the V gene TRBV6-6, with 9 bases aligning to TRBD1. The CDR3, as DNA: TGTGCCAGCAGTTACGGGACAGGGAGCAGAGAGACCCAGTACTTC. Its translation: CASSYGTGSRETQYF.